The T cell receptor beta chain described here comes from a study of T cells in Graves' hyperthyroidism and ophthalmopathy. Study-level points and caveats: Ophthalmopathy prediction by the model preceded onset by a median roughly 6.3 months. Through a model of 13 V-J features, ophthalmopathy was separated from stable hyperthyroidism.

The authors deemed Graves' hyperthyroidism stable absent ophthalmopathy progression within 18 months. Patients aged 18 to 65 had newly diagnosed hyperthyroidism of under 2 months' duration. The investigators amplified TCR beta CDR3 regions from RNA transcripts. When the TCR CDR3 underwent first-round RT-PCR, the HTBI primer set was used. TCRdb independently ran MiXCR on the multiplex PCR reads; one entry per CDR3 protein. The table has around 340,000 distinct CDR3 sequences, about 20% seen once. This clonotype was seen only a few times. What it binds is unknown. V gave up 7 bases and J gave up 4 bases, with 14 bases separating them. Germline V CDR1 and CDR2: MNHEY, SMNVEV (reference sequence). The CDR3 spans 14 residues.

This sequence joins TRBV27 and TRBJ1-3; D is unclear. The origin of this receptor is a woman between 45 and 60 years old with Graves' hyperthyroidism. Sequenced: blood. This CDR3 is CASTRAYPGNTIYF. The CDR3 DNA reads TGTGCCAGCACCCGGGCCTACCCGGGAAACACCATATATTTT.